This TCR beta chain derives from a study of blood T cell repertoires in COVID-19. TCRdb keeps only in-frame clones here, not all; method: immunoSEQ multiplex PCR. Among 300,000 to 400,000 clones listed, 88% were seen once. CDR3 length: 15 amino acids. V was trimmed by 1 base and J by 5 bases, leaving 14 bases between them. In germline, CDR1 is MNHNS, CDR2 SASEGT. Material: PBMCs or T cells enriched from blood (not recorded which). The source is a man aged 25 to 45 who had recovered from COVID-19. The chain carries TRBV6-1 and TRBJ1-2; TRBD1 is a possible D gene (6 bases). DNA for the CDR3: TGTGCCAGCAGTGAAGTAACGTGGGGGCGGTATGGCTACACCTTC. As protein: CASSEVTWGRYGYTF.